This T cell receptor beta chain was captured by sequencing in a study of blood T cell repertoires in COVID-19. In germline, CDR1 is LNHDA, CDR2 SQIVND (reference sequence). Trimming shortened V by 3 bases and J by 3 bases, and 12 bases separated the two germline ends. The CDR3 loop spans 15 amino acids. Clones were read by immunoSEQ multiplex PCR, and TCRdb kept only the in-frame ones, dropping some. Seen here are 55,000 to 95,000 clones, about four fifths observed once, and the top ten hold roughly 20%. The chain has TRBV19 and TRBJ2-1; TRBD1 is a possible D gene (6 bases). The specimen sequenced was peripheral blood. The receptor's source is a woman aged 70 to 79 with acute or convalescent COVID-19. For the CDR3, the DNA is TGTGCCAGTAGTATTATAGGACAGAACTACAATGAGCAGTTCTTC. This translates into CASSIIGQNYNEQFF.